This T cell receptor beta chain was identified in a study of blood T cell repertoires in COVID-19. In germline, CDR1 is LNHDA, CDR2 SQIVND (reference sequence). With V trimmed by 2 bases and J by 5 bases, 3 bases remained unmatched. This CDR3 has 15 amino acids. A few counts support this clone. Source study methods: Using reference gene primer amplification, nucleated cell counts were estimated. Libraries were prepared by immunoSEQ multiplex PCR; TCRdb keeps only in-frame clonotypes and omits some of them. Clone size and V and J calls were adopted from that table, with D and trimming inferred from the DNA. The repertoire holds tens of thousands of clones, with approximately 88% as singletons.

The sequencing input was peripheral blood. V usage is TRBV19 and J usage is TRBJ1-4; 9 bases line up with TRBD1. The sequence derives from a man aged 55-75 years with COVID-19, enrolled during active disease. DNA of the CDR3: TGTGCCAGTAGTATATCCGGGACAGGGAATGAAAAACTGTTTTTT. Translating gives CASSISGTGNEKLFF.